This T cell receptor beta chain appears in the sequencing data of a study of OX40 agonist ivuxolimab in advanced cancers. Study background: The mean age was about 61 years, ranging from 23 to 79, with about 87% of participants male. Past anti-PD-1, anti-PD-L1 or anti-CTLA-4 therapy was accepted, and roughly 42% had received some. Overall study results and limits: Some patients without response likewise showed low normalized clonal expansion.

With regard to this clone: The antigen remains unidentified.

V lost 5 bases, J lost 2 bases, and 8 bases stayed unmatched. The CDR3 is 16 residues long. Germline V gives CDR1 SGHTA, CDR2 FQGNSA. TCRdb keeps only in-frame clones here, not all; method: immunoSEQ multiplex PCR. This sample carries tens of thousands of clones, 80% to 95% of them seen once, and the ten largest clones take less than 0.55%. The rearrangement joins TRBV7-2 to TRBJ1-3; 8 bases align to TRBD1. Sequenced here: CD4+ or CD8+ T cells sorted from blood, sampled in a trial of the OX40 agonist ivuxolimab. The sequence was obtained from an adult with an advanced solid tumor such as melanoma, head and neck, liver or kidney cancer. The CDR3 DNA sequence: TGTGCCAGCAGCCAGTGGACAGGGCAGGCTGGAAACACCATATATTTT. Translated: CASSQWTGQAGNTIYF.